Listed below are T cell receptor beta chains from one sample, sequenced in a study of blood T cell repertoires in COVID-19. The data were produced by immunoSEQ multiplex PCR, yet TCRdb's version contains in-frame clones alone and is incomplete. The table includes 300,000 to 350,000 clones, roughly 90% detected once. The specimen was peripheral blood. Source of these receptors: a woman aged 25-40 years with COVID-19, enrolled during active disease. Both conserved end residues are part of each CDR3. Each record gives: V gene, D gene, J gene, clone size, CDR3 DNA, CDR3 protein. D genes are given only for firm matches. Some rows have no size entry. The others give once, few or many, or a class for an expanded clone.

TRBV28,NA,TRBJ1-1,NA,TGTGCCAGCAGTTTATCAGGTACTGAAGCTTTCTTT,CASSLSGTEAFF
TRBV4-3,TRBD2,TRBJ2-1,NA,TGCGCCAGCAGCCGAACTAGCGGGAGTTACAATGAGCAGTTCTTC,CASSRTSGSYNEQFF
TRBV9,TRBD2,TRBJ2-7,NA,TGTGCCAGCAGCGTAAGGAGGCCTAGCGGGAGTGTGTGCCACGAGCAGTACTTC,CASSVRRPSGSVCHEQYF
TRBV9,TRBD1,TRBJ1-5,NA,TGTGCCAGCAGCGTCGGGACAGAATATCAGCCCCAGCATTTT,CASSVGTEYQPQHF
TRBV2,TRBD1,TRBJ1-3,NA,TGTGCCAGCAGTGAAGGAGGGACAGGACTAAACACCATATATTTT,CASSEGGTGLNTIYF
TRBV9,TRBD1,TRBJ1-3,NA,TGTGCCAGCAGCGTAGGCGGGACAGGCTCTGGAAACACCATATATTTT,CASSVGGTGSGNTIYF
TRBV9,TRBD2,TRBJ2-1,once,TGTGCCAGCAGCGTAGCGGGAGGGACTGGCAATGAGCAGTTCTTC,CASSVAGGTGNEQFF
TRBV12-3/TRBV12-4,NA,TRBJ2-1,NA,TGTGCCAGCAGTTTATGGGGGGGGACACTGCCGTTCTTC,CASSLWGGTLPFF
TRBV5-4,TRBD1,TRBJ2-5,NA,TGTGCCAGCAGCCCCGGACAGGAGGAGACCCAGTACTTC,CASSPGQEETQYF
TRBV13,NA,TRBJ2-7,NA,TGTGCCAGCAGCTTAGTTACGGGCTACGAGCAGTACTTC,CASSLVTGYEQYF
TRBV5-4,NA,TRBJ2-3,NA,TGTGCCAGCAGGTTTAGGGGTCCCACAGATACGCAGTATTTT,CASRFRGPTDTQYF
TRBV4-3,NA,TRBJ2-2,NA,TGCGCCAGCAGCCAGACCGATGAGGCTAGCAAGCTGTTTTTT,CASSQTDEASKLFF
TRBV4-2,TRBD1,TRBJ2-7,NA,TGTGCCAGCAGCCAAGCGTCCGGACAGGGCTCCTACGAGCAGTACTTC,CASSQASGQGSYEQYF
TRBV2,TRBD2,TRBJ2-1,once,TGTGCCAGCAAAGCTCATAGCGGGAGTTCCTACAATGAGCAGTTCTTC,CASKAHSGSSYNEQFF
TRBV19,TRBD2,TRBJ2-1,NA,TGTGCCAGTAGTTTGACTAGCGGGAGCTCCTACAATGAGCAGTTCTTC,CASSLTSGSSYNEQFF
TRBV4-3,TRBD2,TRBJ2-1,NA,TGCGCCAGCAGCCTCTCTAGGACTAGCGCTACCTACAATGAGCAGTTCTTC,CASSLSRTSATYNEQFF
TRBV7-2,TRBD2,TRBJ2-2,NA,TGTGCCAGCAGCTTAATTTTGGGGCTAGCGGGCGGGGAGCTGTTTTTT,CASSLILGLAGGELFF
TRBV6-4,NA,TRBJ2-2,NA,TGTGCCAGCAGTGAAGGGGCCGACACCGGGGAGCTGTTTTTT,CASSEGADTGELFF
TRBV29-1,NA,TRBJ1-4,NA,TGCAGCGTTGAAGCGCCAGGGTCTGGAGAAAAACTGTTTTTT,CSVEAPGSGEKLFF
TRBV4-2,NA,TRBJ2-7,NA,TGTGCCAGCAGCCAAGAGGCCAGAACACCTTACGAGCAGTACTTC,CASSQEARTPYEQYF
TRBV19,TRBD2,TRBJ2-7,NA,TGTGCCAGTAGTATGCTGGTAGCGGGACCCTACGAGCAGTACTTC,CASSMLVAGPYEQYF
TRBV3-1/TRBV3-2,NA,TRBJ2-3,NA,TGTGCCAGCAGCCCGAGCGGCACAGATACGCAGTATTTT,CASSPSGTDTQYF
TRBV19,TRBD1,TRBJ2-7,NA,TGTGCCGGGTCGCAAGGGGACAGGTCCTACGAGCAGTACTTC,CAGSQGDRSYEQYF
TRBV28,TRBD2,TRBJ2-7,NA,TGTGCCAGCAGTCTCATCGCGGGAGGGCGGTGGTACGAGCAGTACTTC,CASSLIAGGRWYEQYF
TRBV29-1,NA,TRBJ2-1,NA,TGCAGCGTTGTGGCCGGGGTAAATGAGCAGTTCTTC,CSVVAGVNEQFF
TRBV14,NA,TRBJ1-5,NA,TGTGCCAGCAGCCAAGGGAGGGATCAGCCCCAGCATTTT,CASSQGRDQPQHF
TRBV2,TRBD2,TRBJ2-5,once,TGTGCCAGCAGTGGGGCTAGCGGGGGATATCAAGAGACCCAGTACTTC,CASSGASGGYQETQYF
TRBV3-1/TRBV3-2,NA,TRBJ1-2,NA,TGTGCCAGCAGCCCCGGTGGCGGGGGCAGGGGCTACACCTTC,CASSPGGGGRGYTF
TRBV28,NA,TRBJ1-2,once,TGTGCCAGCAGTTTCACGCCCGGGGGTGGCTACACCTTC,CASSFTPGGGYTF
TRBV9,NA,TRBJ1-2,NA,TGTGCCAGCAGCGTAGAACTCGGTTCTGATGGCTACACCTTC,CASSVELGSDGYTF
TRBV6-2/TRBV6-3,TRBD2,TRBJ2-3,NA,TGTGCCAGCAGTTACTCGAGCGGGAGGGCCCTCACAGATACGCAGTATTTT,CASSYSSGRALTDTQYF
TRBV7-2,TRBD1,TRBJ2-7,NA,TGTGCCAGCAGCCCCCGAAGGGGGCCCTCCTACGAGCAGTACTTC,CASSPRRGPSYEQYF
TRBV18,TRBD2,TRBJ2-5,NA,TGTGCCAGCTCACAGCGGGAGGGCAGGAAGACCCAGTACTTC,CASSQREGRKTQYF
TRBV11-3,NA,TRBJ2-1,NA,TGTGCCAGCAGCTTAGGGCCCGAAAATGAGCAGTTCTTC,CASSLGPENEQFF
TRBV10-1,NA,TRBJ1-1,NA,TGCGCCAGCAGTGAGAGGGGGACTGAAGCTTTCTTT,CASSERGTEAFF
TRBV6-5,NA,TRBJ2-2,NA,TGTGCCAGTCAAGCGGGCGCATCGAACACCGGGGAGCTGTTTTTT,CASQAGASNTGELFF
TRBV11-2,TRBD1,TRBJ2-1,NA,TGTGCCAGCACCCGACAGGGGTCCTACAATGAGCAGTTCTTC,CASTRQGSYNEQFF
TRBV28,NA,TRBJ1-6,NA,TGTGCCAGCAGTTTACCAGGGAGGCATTCACCCCTCCACTTT,CASSLPGRHSPLHF
TRBV6-5,TRBD1,TRBJ2-7,NA,TGTGCCAGCAGTTGGGGGACAGGGGGCTACGAGCAGTACTTC,CASSWGTGGYEQYF
TRBV10-3,TRBD1,TRBJ1-5,NA,TGTGCCATCAGCAGTGACAGGGGCAATCAGCCCCAGCATTTT,CAISSDRGNQPQHF
TRBV5-1,TRBD2,TRBJ2-1,NA,TGCGCCAGCAGCCCCGGGACTAGCGGGCTCTACAATGAGCAGTTCTTC,CASSPGTSGLYNEQFF
TRBV7-2,NA,TRBJ1-5,NA,TGTGCCAGCAGCTTCGGGGGGCTGGCCAATCAGCCCCAGCATTTT,CASSFGGLANQPQHF
TRBV2,NA,TRBJ2-2,NA,TGTGCCAGCTCGGGCAGACACACCGGGGGGCTGTTTTTT,CASSGRHTGGLFF
TRBV5-4,NA,TRBJ1-4,NA,TGTGCCAGCAGCTCCCGTGGGGGCTTTAATGAAAAACTGTTTTTT,CASSSRGGFNEKLFF
TRBV29-1,NA,TRBJ1-2,NA,TGCAGCGTTGTTGGGGGCGCCGCCTATGGCTACACCTTC,CSVVGGAAYGYTF
TRBV13,NA,TRBJ2-7,NA,TGTGCCAGCAGCTTAGGCCGTGGACAGCTCCTCTACGAGCAGTACTTC,CASSLGRGQLLYEQYF
TRBV4-2,NA,TRBJ2-3,NA,TGTGCCAGCAGCCAGGACATAGGCACAGATACGCAGTATTTT,CASSQDIGTDTQYF
TRBV3-1/TRBV3-2,NA,TRBJ2-2,NA,TGTGCCAGCAGCCAAGAGAAGGAGGCCGGGGAGCTGTTTTTT,CASSQEKEAGELFF
TRBV5-4,TRBD2,TRBJ2-3,NA,TGTGCCAGCAGCTTGGCTAGCGGGACGAGCACAGATACGCAGTATTTT,CASSLASGTSTDTQYF
TRBV5-5,TRBD2,TRBJ2-2,NA,TGTGCCAGCAGCGGTACTAGCGGGAGGGCCGGGGAGCTGTTTTTT,CASSGTSGRAGELFF
TRBV28,NA,TRBJ1-3,NA,TGTGCCAGCAGCTCACCGACACCGAGCTCTGGAAACACCATATATTTT,CASSSPTPSSGNTIYF
TRBV29-1,TRBD1,TRBJ2-7,NA,TGCAGCGTGAATCCGGGACAGGGCTACGAGCAGTACTTC,CSVNPGQGYEQYF
TRBV7-8,NA,TRBJ2-7,NA,TGTGCCAGCAGCTTAGTTAAGCGGGTCCCAGCCTACGAGCAGTACTTC,CASSLVKRVPAYEQYF
TRBV29-1,NA,TRBJ1-1,NA,TGCAGCGTTGAAGGGGGGGTAACTGAAGCTTTCTTT,CSVEGGVTEAFF
TRBV9,NA,TRBJ2-3,NA,TGTGCCAGCAGCTTAAGGGGGGACAGCAACACAGATACGCAGTATTTT,CASSLRGDSNTDTQYF